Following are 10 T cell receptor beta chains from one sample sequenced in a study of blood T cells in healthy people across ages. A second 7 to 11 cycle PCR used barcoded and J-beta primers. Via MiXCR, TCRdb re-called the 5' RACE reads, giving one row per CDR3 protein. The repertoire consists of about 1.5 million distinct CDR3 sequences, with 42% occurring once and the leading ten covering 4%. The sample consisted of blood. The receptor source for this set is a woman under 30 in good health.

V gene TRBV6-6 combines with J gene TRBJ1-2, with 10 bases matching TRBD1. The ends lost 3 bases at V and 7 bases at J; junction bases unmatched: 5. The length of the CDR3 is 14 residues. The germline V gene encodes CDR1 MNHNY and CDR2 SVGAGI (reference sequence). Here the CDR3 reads CASSYSDRGRGYTF. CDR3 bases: TGTGCCAGCAGTTATTCCGACAGGGGGCGTGGCTACACCTTC.

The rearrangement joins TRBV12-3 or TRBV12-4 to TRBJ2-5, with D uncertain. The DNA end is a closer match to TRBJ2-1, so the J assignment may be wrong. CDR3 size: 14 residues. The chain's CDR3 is CASSFRAHQETQFF. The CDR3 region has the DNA TGTGCCAGCAGTTTTCGCGCGCACCAAGAGACCCAGTTCTTC.

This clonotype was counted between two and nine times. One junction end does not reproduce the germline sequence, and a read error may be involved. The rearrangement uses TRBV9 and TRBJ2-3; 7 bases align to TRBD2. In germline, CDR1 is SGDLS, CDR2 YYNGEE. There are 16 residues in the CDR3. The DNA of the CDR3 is TGTGTCAGCAGCGATCATCAGACTAGCCCCACAGATACGCAGTATTTT. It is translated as CVSSDHQTSPTDTQYF.

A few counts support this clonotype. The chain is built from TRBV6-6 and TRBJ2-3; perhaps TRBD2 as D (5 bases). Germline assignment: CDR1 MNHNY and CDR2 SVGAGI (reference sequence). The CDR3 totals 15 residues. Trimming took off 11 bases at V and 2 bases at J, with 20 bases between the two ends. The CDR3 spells CAGNLSRLTTDTQYF. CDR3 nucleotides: TGTGCCGGGAATCTGAGCCGACTAACCACAGATACGCAGTATTTT.

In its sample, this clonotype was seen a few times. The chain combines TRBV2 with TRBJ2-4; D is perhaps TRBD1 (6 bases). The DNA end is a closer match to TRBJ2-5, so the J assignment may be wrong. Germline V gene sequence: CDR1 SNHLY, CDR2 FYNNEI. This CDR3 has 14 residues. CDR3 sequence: CASSLIPDSATQYF. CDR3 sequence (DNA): TGTGCCAGCAGTCTGATCCCGGACAGTGCGACCCAGTACTTC.

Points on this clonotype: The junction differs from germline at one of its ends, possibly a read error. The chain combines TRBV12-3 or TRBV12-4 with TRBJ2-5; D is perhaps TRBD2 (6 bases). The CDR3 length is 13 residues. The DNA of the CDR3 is TGTGCCAGCAGTTTATATAGGAGGGAGACCCGGTACTTC. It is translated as CASSLYRRETRYF.

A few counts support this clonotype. The CDR3 loop reads CASSSDRGTQPQHF. In nucleotides, the CDR3 is TGTGCCAGCAGTTCGGACAGGGGCACTCAGCCCCAGCATTTT. This chain joins TRBV6-4 and TRBJ1-5, with 9 bases aligning to TRBD1. This CDR3 is 14 amino acids long. Germline V gives CDR1 MRHNA, CDR2 SNTAGT. Trimming removed 5 bases from V and 6 bases from J; junction bases left unmatched: 5.

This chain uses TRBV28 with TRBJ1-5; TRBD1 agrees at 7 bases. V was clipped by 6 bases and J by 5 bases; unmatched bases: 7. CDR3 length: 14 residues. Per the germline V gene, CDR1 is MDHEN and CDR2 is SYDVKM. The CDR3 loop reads CASRNWTGYQPQHF. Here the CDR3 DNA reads TGTGCCAGCAGAAATTGGACAGGATATCAGCCCCAGCATTTT.

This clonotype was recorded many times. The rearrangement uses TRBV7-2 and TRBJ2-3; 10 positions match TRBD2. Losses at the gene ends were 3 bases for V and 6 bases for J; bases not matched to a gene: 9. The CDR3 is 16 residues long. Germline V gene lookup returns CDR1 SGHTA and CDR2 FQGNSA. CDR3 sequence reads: CASSLLAGGLTDTQYF. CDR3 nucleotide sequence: TGTGCCAGCAGCTTGTTAGCGGGGGGATTAACGGATACGCAGTATTTT.

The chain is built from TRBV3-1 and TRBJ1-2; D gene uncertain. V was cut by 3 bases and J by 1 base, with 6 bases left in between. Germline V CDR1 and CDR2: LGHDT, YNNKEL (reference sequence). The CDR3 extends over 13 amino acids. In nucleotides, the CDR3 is TGTGCCAGCAGCCACGACGGTAACTATGGCTACACCTTC. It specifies CASSHDGNYGYTF. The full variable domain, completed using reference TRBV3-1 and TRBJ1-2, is DTAVSQTPKYLVTQMGNDKSIKCEQNLGHDTMYWYKQDSKKFLKIMFSYNNKELIINETVPNRFSPKSPDKAHLNLHINSLELGDSAVYFCASSHDGNYGYTFGSGTRLTVV.